The T cell receptor beta chain under discussion was sequenced for a study of cytomegalovirus exposure and HLA in healthy donors. Study-level findings and limits: Three chains linked to CMV were shown in vitro to be specific for CMV antigens. Cytomegalovirus status was reportedly diagnosed by the classifier with high sensitivity and specificity.

Notes on this clone: The antigen is not known.

Profiled with immunoSEQ multiplex PCR; TCRdb holds only in-frame clones, not every one. Of 180,000 or so clones detected, 80% to 90% appear once; the ten largest clones hold around 15%. Trimming took off 7 bases at V and 5 bases at J, with 17 bases between the two ends. The CDR3 loop spans 14 amino acids. Germline V gene sequence: CDR1 MDHEN, CDR2 SYDVKM. The sequenced sample consisted of PBMCs. This chain joins TRBV28 and TRBJ1-1; possibly TRBD1 for D (5 bases). The sequence was obtained from a woman aged 25 to 39 in good health and CMV-seropositive. CDR3 region: CASNVGGAMTEAFF. The CDR3 bases are TGTGCCAGCAATGTAGGAGGGGCGATGACTGAAGCTTTCTTT.